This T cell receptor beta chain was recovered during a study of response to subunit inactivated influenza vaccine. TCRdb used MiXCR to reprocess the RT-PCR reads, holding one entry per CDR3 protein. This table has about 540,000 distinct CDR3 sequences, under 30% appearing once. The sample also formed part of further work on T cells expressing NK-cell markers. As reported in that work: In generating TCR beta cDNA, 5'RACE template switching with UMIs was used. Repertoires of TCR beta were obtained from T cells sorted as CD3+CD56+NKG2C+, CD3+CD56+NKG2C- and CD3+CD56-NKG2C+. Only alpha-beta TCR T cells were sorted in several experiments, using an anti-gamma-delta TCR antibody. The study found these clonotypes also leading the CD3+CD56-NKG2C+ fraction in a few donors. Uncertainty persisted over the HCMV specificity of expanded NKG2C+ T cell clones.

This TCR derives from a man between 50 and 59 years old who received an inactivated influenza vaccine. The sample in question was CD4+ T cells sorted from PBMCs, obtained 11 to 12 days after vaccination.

The CDR3 coding sequence is TGTGCCAGCTCTTCCGCCTATCGGGAGAACTTATACAATGAGCAGTTCTTC. Protein sequence: CASSSAYRENLYNEQFF. V and J are TRBV14 and TRBJ2-1; weak D call: TRBD2 (6 bases). Per germline, CDR1 SGHDN and CDR2 FVKESK. V was clipped by 8 bases and J by 4 bases, with 24 bases between them. CDR3 length: 17 amino acids.